These 20 T cell receptor beta chains originate from one sample sequenced in a study of tumor T cells in aggressive B-cell lymphoma. The assay was immunoSEQ multiplex PCR, and TCRdb's table has in-frame clones only and misses some. The table lists under 2,000 clones, 70% to 85% of them singletons. The material sequenced was tumor tissue. The receptors derive from an adult with diffuse large B cell lymphoma.

The chain employs TRBV7-6 and TRBJ2-7; 8 nucleotides match TRBD1. The V gene's germline CDR1 is SGHVS and CDR2 FNYEAQ. V dropped 1 base and J dropped 4; count of bases not matched to a gene: 3. The CDR3 loop spans 14 amino acids. This CDR3 is CASSLGTGPYEQYF. CDR3 nucleotide sequence: TGTGCCAGCAGCTTAGGGACAGGGCCTTACGAGCAGTACTTC.

The CDR3 is CASSLDPPSYEQYF. In DNA form, the CDR3 reads TGTGCCAGCAGCTTAGATCCCCCCAGCTACGAGCAGTACTTC. This chain joins TRBV11-2 and TRBJ2-7, with D unclear. This CDR3 contains 14 residues. Trimming took 0 bases from V and 3 from J, leaving 9 bases between them. Germline V lookup: CDR1 SGHAT, CDR2 FQNNGV.

The chain uses TRBV5-4 and TRBJ2-5, with D possibly being TRBD2 (5 bases). Trimming removed 0 bases at V and 5 bases at J, with 14 bases between. Germline loops: CDR1 SGHNT, CDR2 YYREEE (reference sequence). The CDR3 is made up of 15 amino acids. The CDR3 DNA follows: TGTGCCAGCAGCTTGGGGTGGATCCCGGGGGAGACCCAGTACTTC. Translation: CASSLGWIPGETQYF.

The chain carries TRBV2 and TRBJ1-1; TRBD1 is a possible D gene (5 bases). Trimming cost V 1 base and J 1 base, with 10 bases left between them. There are 15 residues in the CDR3. The germline V gene has CDR1 SNHLY and CDR2 FYNNEI. CDR3 in amino acids: CASSEGLTANTEAFF. DNA for the CDR3: TGTGCCAGCAGTGAAGGGTTGACAGCGAACACTGAAGCTTTCTTT.

The gene calls are TRBV19 and TRBJ2-3; tentative D call: TRBD2 (5 bases). CDR1 is LNHDA, CDR2 SQIVND, per germline (reference sequence). The CDR3 is 15 amino acids. The V and J ends lost 4 bases and 7 bases respectively, with 18 bases between them. The CDR3 bases are TGTGCCAGTAGTACTTACGATGGACTCTTTAATACGCAGTATTTT. Translating gives CASSTYDGLFNTQYF.

The rearrangement joins TRBV29-1 to TRBJ2-1; 10 bases map to TRBD1. Germline V gene lookup returns CDR1 SQVTM and CDR2 ANQGSEA. The trim removed 7 bases at V and 3 bases at J, leaving 9 bases unmatched. The CDR3 has 15 amino acids. The CDR3 DNA is TGCAGCGCCCCCAACCGGGACAGGGGCTACAATGAGCAGTTCTTC. The encoded protein is CSAPNRDRGYNEQFF.

Comments on this clone: One end of the junction varies from germline; a read error may be responsible. This chain connects TRBV27 to TRBJ2-3, with 11 bases lining up with TRBD1. The CDR3 extends over 17 amino acids. Looked up from germline, CDR1 is MNHEY and CDR2 is SMNVEV (reference sequence). The CDR3 loop is CASSLMGQGVPTYTQYF. The CDR3, as DNA: TGTGCCAGCAGTTTAATGGGACAGGGGGTACCCACATATACGCAGTATTTT.

The rearrangement links TRBV6-5 to TRBJ1-2; D ambiguous. V was pared by 0 bases and J by 7 bases, with 9 bases between. Germline CDR1 is MNHEY and CDR2 is SVGAGI. CDR3 size: 13 residues. The CDR3 sequence: CASSYSIYGGYTF. The DNA for the CDR3 is TGTGCCAGCAGTTACTCGATCTATGGTGGCTACACCTTC.

V gene TRBV18 combines with J gene TRBJ2-2; perhaps TRBD1 as D (5 bases). The V gene's germline CDR1 is KGHSH and CDR2 LQKENI. V was pared by 5 bases and J by 4 bases, with 11 bases between. The CDR3 has 14 residues. The CDR3 coding sequence is TGTGCCAGCTCAGTCGACAGATCCACCGGGGAGCTGTTTTTT. Encoded protein: CASSVDRSTGELFF. Together with reference TRBV18 and TRBJ2-2, the CDR3 gives the full variable domain: NAGVMQNPRHLVRRRGQEARLRCSPMKGHSHVYWYRQLPEEGLKFMVYLQKENIIDESGMPKERFSAEFPKEGPSILRIQQVVRGDSAAYFCASSVDRSTGELFFGEGSRLTVL.

This clone has only one observation. The V call is TRBV5-4, the J call TRBJ2-2; 10 bases fit TRBD2. Germline V gives CDR1 SGHNT, CDR2 YYREEE (reference sequence). Unmatched junction bases numbered 13, after V lost 4 bases and J lost 7 bases. The CDR3 totals 17 residues. The CDR3 spells CASSVGASGSTGGELFF. CDR3 sequence (DNA): TGTGCCAGCAGCGTTGGGGCTAGCGGGAGTACCGGCGGGGAGCTGTTTTTT.

The chain employs TRBV11-2 and TRBJ2-7; D possibly corresponds to TRBD2 (6 bases). CDR3 length: 15 amino acids. Germline CDR1 SGHAT, CDR2 FQNNGV. Deletions cut 5 bases from V and 0 bases from J, with 14 bases between. CDR3 DNA: TGTGCCAGCAGCAACCTAGCGTTTAGCTCCTACGAGCAGTACTTC. It specifies CASSNLAFSSYEQYF. Together with reference TRBV11-2 and TRBJ2-7, the CDR3 gives the full variable domain: EAGVAQSPRYKIIEKRQSVAFWCNPISGHATLYWYQQILGQGPKLLIQFQNNGVVDDSQLPKDRFSAERLKGVDSTLKIQPAKLEDSAVYLCASSNLAFSSYEQYFGPGTRLTVT.

This clone was seen a single time. The rearrangement joins TRBV19 to TRBJ2-3; 9 positions match TRBD2. Germline V lookup: CDR1 LNHDA, CDR2 SQIVND (reference sequence). J was trimmed by 4 bases and V by 1 base; bases with no gene match: 6. The CDR3 length is 16 residues. CDR3 in amino acids: CASSIVSGRNADTQYF. In DNA form, the CDR3 reads TGTGCCAGTAGTATAGTCAGCGGGAGGAACGCAGATACGCAGTATTTT.

This rearrangement joins TRBV19 to TRBJ1-2; D is unclear. There are 14 residues in the CDR3. V dropped 7 bases and J dropped 5 bases, with 17 bases sitting between them. Germline V gene data show CDR1 as LNHDA and CDR2 as SQIVND (reference sequence). In nucleotides, the CDR3 is TGTGCCAGTACCGACCCCCTAGAAGGATATGGCTACACCTTC. Translation gives CASTDPLEGYGYTF. The entire variable domain, with the rest obtained from reference TRBV19 and TRBJ1-2, is as follows: DGGITQSPKYLFRKEGQNVTLSCEQNLNHDAMYWYRQDPGQGLRLIYYSQIVNDFQKGDIAEGYSVSREKKESFPLTVTSAQKNPTAFYLCASTDPLEGYGYTFGSGTRLTVV.

The gene calls are TRBV2 and TRBJ1-4; a possible D gene is TRBD1 (6 bases). V was pared by 11 bases and J by 4 bases, with 14 bases between. The CDR3 runs to 13 residues. The germline V gene encodes CDR1 SNHLY and CDR2 FYNNEI. CDR3 DNA sequence: TGTGCCGGGGGACACGAGTATAATGAAAAACTGTTTTTT. Residues: CAGGHEYNEKLFF.

The chain has TRBV18 and TRBJ2-1; 14 bases are a match to TRBD2. This CDR3 has 20 amino acids. The germline gives CDR1 KGHSH, CDR2 LQKENI. Trimming cost V 2 bases and J 8 bases; bases outside gene matches: 17. CDR3 region: CASSPSGLAGGLLSYDEQFF. For the CDR3, the DNA is TGTGCCAGCTCACCATCTGGACTAGCGGGAGGCCTATTATCCTATGATGAGCAGTTCTTC.

CDR3 amino acids: CASSQERANTGELFF. The CDR3, as DNA: TGCGCCAGCAGCCAAGAGCGGGCTAACACCGGGGAGCTGTTTTTT. J is TRBJ2-2 and V is TRBV4-3; a weak D match, TRBD2 (5 bases). The germline V and J ends were trimmed by 0 bases and 2 bases, with 7 bases remaining between them. CDR1 is LGHNA, CDR2 YSLEER, per germline. This CDR3 contains 15 residues.

The DNA for the CDR3 is TGTGCCAGCGGCGAGTTGGGAGCAGATACGCAGTATTTT. Encoded protein: CASGELGADTQYF. The rearrangement links TRBV27 to TRBJ2-3; a weak D match, TRBD2 (5 bases). Germline V lookup: CDR1 MNHEY, CDR2 SMNVEV (reference sequence). The CDR3 is 13 residues long. The V gene lost 8 bases and the J gene lost 4 bases, with 13 bases spanning the gap.

The CDR3 reads CASSGGLLNTEAFF. DNA for the CDR3: TGTGCCAGTAGTGGGGGACTGTTGAACACTGAAGCTTTCTTT. The chain is built from TRBV19 and TRBJ1-1; possibly TRBD1 for D (5 bases). With 5 bases removed from V and 0 bases from J, the gap between germline ends came to 10 bases. Germline CDR1 reads LNHDA; CDR2 reads SQIVND (reference sequence). The CDR3 totals 14 residues. Full variable domain (rest looked up from reference TRBV19 and TRBJ1-1): DGGITQSPKYLFRKEGQNVTLSCEQNLNHDAMYWYRQDPGQGLRLIYYSQIVNDFQKGDIAEGYSVSREKKESFPLTVTSAQKNPTAFYLCASSGGLLNTEAFFGQGTRLTVV.

The rearrangement joins TRBV5-1 to TRBJ1-6, with a tentative D call TRBD1 (6 bases). Looked up from germline, CDR1 is SGHRS and CDR2 is YFSETQ. This CDR3 comprises 15 residues. The ends were cut back, 2 bases at V and 7 bases at J, with 13 bases in the middle. CDR3 in DNA: TGCGCCAGCAGCTTAGGGCAGGGGAGAAATTCACCCCTCCACTTT. This encodes CASSLGQGRNSPLHF.

Only one count was recorded for this clone. The chain is built from TRBV7-2 and TRBJ2-7; D possibly corresponds to TRBD1 (5 bases). The CDR3 runs 12 residues. The ends were cut back, 6 bases at V and 4 bases at J, with 10 bases in the middle. Germline V lookup: CDR1 SGHTA, CDR2 FQGNSA. CDR3 nucleotide sequence: TGTGCCAGCAGAAAGCAGGGTTACGAGCAGTACTTC. This gives the protein CASRKQGYEQYF.